This T cell receptor (beta chain) came from a study of cytomegalovirus exposure and HLA in healthy donors (TCRdb year 2017). For context, the study as a whole: An earlier analysis of about 560 of the donors reported 276 Gb of sequence data and around 100 million unique TCR beta sequences obtained from some 200 million T cells. Approximately 300 gigabases of sequencing data and around 85 million unique TCR sequences made up an early release that covered about 640 HLA-typed donors. Of the approximately 400 genotyped donors, 75% to 85% were placed in the genetic ancestry cluster associated with self-reported Caucasian donors. The study aimed to test whether cataloging public T cell receptors could reveal signatures of past pathogen exposure. The study profiled the T cell repertoires of 500 to 800 subjects by immunosequencing and related them to cytomegalovirus serostatus. Besides the first cohort of 666 subjects, a separate validation cohort made up of roughly 120 different subjects was used. High-throughput TCR immunosequencing, statistical association of individual TCRs with disease status, and machine learning were combined to predict cytomegalovirus infection status. A later analysis re-examined previously published TCR beta repertoires from hundreds of donors and added high-resolution HLA genotyping to investigate patterns of TCR occurrence. In the later analysis, no new phenotypic data were used to find candidate immune exposures; instead, reliance was placed on TCR beta sequences and their occurrence across donors. In an earlier analysis of roughly 540 of the donors, high-throughput TCR beta sequencing was used to judge whether each TCR beta V gene segment behaved as functional or pseudogenic. Donor age, sex, ethnicity and CMV serostatus were compiled together with the repertoire data. In a later genetic analysis, genome-wide SNP genotypes for about 55% of the roughly 700 donors were used, and that subset was treated as a discovery cohort. Every repertoire in the discovery cohort had been generated on one and the same sequencing platform. Both class I and class II loci were covered by HLA typing, at four-digit resolution. The number of donors typed differed by locus, with about 629-630 for A, B, C, DRB1 and DQB1, 522 for DQA1, 606 for DPA1, and some 450 for DPB1. Four or five DR-DQ haplotypes were handled as single units for association and clustering, since linkage in the cohort was strong. Among roughly 400 genotyped donors of the cohort, an average of approximately 240,000 unique TCR beta nucleotide sequences was sequenced per donor, of which about 19% were non-productive. Broad study findings and their caveats: A later analysis found that HLA-associated TCR beta chains were more clonally expanded and had lower generation probabilities than equally common non-associated chains. Because counts were too low, around 18 rarely observed V segments, including chromosome 9 orphons, were left out of the earlier analysis of 500 to 650 of the donors. Only TCR beta chains were sequenced in this cohort, and the absence of alpha or paired-chain data limited detectable features. Most CMV-associated TCR beta chains appeared to be HLA-restricted in a later analysis, and the HLA associations seemed to be driven largely by CMV exposure. Immune exposure information for the cohort was limited to CMV serostatus. A later genetic analysis reported fewer N-insertions in productive TCRs among donors in an Asian-associated ancestry cluster than the approximately 670-donor mean. An earlier analysis of approximately 530 of the donors showed that most TCR beta V segments appeared in productive rearrangements either about 87% or about 30% of the time, which broadly matched IMGT annotations. Presence/absence analyses assumed roughly uniform sequencing depth across donors, an assumption that may not hold. Assigning TCR associations to individual alleles was difficult when HLA alleles, especially DR and DQ, strongly co-occurred. Some IMGT-functional V segments, including TRBV6-2 and TRBV6-3, could not be distinguished by the 87-base-pair reads and were therefore excluded. It was suggested by the authors that the approach could potentially be generalized to other disease states and immunological phenotypes. In a later analysis, TCR association rates were found to vary across HLA loci, with the most associated TCRs seen for DRB1 alleles and the fewest for HLA-C alleles. A cluster of highly shared sequence variants was judged likely to be a technical artifact of the sequencing pipeline. A further reported finding was that TCR beta sequences accurately predicted the HLA-A and HLA-B alleles for most subjects in the first cohort. Linkage disequilibrium might explain the correlated functional status among segregating V segments, but an unknown experimental factor could not be ruled out. Because HLA typing was unavailable for some donors at each locus, only the typed subset was used in association tests. In both the original and validation cohorts, the classifier was reported to diagnose cytomegalovirus status with high specificity and sensitivity. V-gene and J-gene trimming of TCR beta chains was associated with a missense DCLRE1C variant in a later genetic analysis, and the association was replicated in an independent cohort. A total of some 180 TCR beta chains were listed by the study as associated with cytomegalovirus. A later analysis associated about 17,000 TCR beta sequences with specific HLA alleles at a false discovery rate of 0.05. Most TCR sequences were observed very rarely across donors, whereas some public TCRs were present in many individuals. In vitro tests confirmed that three of the cytomegalovirus-associated TCR beta chains recognize cytomegalovirus antigens. According to a later analysis, parvovirus B19, influenza, CMV and Epstein-Barr virus appeared linked to several top co-occurrence clusters.

The germline V gene sets CDR1 to SNHLY and CDR2 to FYNNEI. V loses 5 bases at its end and J loses 3 bases; junction bases beyond the gene matches: 6. The CDR3, cysteine through phenylalanine, is 14 amino acids long. The only DNA kept is the CDR3, 42 bases in frame from the first base. A remark on this clone: Its target antigen remains unknown. Within one base of it there is no much larger clone, and no base qualities were kept.

In total, more than 500 healthy bone marrow donors made up the cohort. At the time of sampling, all cohort members were nominally healthy, though unrecorded immune exposures were likely present. The donor was CMV seropositive and belonged to the group of 250 to 300 seropositive cohort members. A peripheral blood sample was provided by each donor, and peripheral blood mononuclear cells were used for TCR beta sequencing. The Qiagen DNeasy Blood Extraction Kit was used to extract genomic DNA from the blood cell samples. The library was obtained by the immunoSEQ multiplex PCR assay. The multiplex PCR relied on a mix of 60 forward primers for TCR Vbeta segments and 13 reverse primers for TCR Jbeta segments. Amplification of the CDR3 region of rearranged TCR beta genes was performed with a multiplex PCR assay on genomic DNA. On the Illumina HiSeq System, the amplified TCR beta libraries were sequenced as 87-base-pair reads. On the authors' methods: In a later analysis, some 80 million unique TCR beta chains were counted across the 666 repertoires, and roughly 11 million of these chains were shared by at least two donors. Raw reads were error-corrected and collapsed into unique sequences with a nearest-neighbor algorithm that merged closely related sequences to remove PCR and sequencing errors. To assign V, D and J gene segments, CDR3 sequences were aligned to IMGT reference sequences. For a sequence to be retained, a match of at least six nucleotides was required to both a V gene segment and a J gene segment. A rearrangement counted as productive if the CDR3 had no stop codons and remained in frame with V and J, and every other rearrangement counted as non-productive. CDR3 was defined according to IMGT convention as the region running from the second conserved V-encoded cysteine to the conserved J-encoded phenylalanine. Sequences without an unambiguous match to a single V gene segment were excluded from the earlier analysis of 450 to 650 of the donors. An earlier analysis of 450 to 650 of the donors called V segments functional above 56.7% productive rearrangements and segregating when the between-donor standard deviation exceeded 5%. A statistical classification framework was built to diagnose cytomegalovirus status from the catalog of TCR beta chain sequences. In a later analysis, TCR nucleotide sequences were compared against IMGT/GENE-DB human TR gene sequences so that V and J genes could be assigned. In a later analysis, CDR3 sequences and most-parsimonious VDJ recombination scenarios were assigned using the TCRdist pipeline. In a later analysis, every TCR beta chain was defined by the combination of its CDR3 amino acid sequence and its V-gene family, and reads without a unique V-gene family were dropped. In a later analysis, several hundred highly shared, low-generation-probability nucleotide sequences were removed to address suspected cross-contamination and a sequencing artifact. A later analysis calculated a clonal expansion index for each public chain from normalized within-repertoire ranks of inferred template counts. A later analysis computed generation probabilities with a VDJ recombination model fitted to out-of-frame rearrangements, and checked the results against IGoR. A later analysis scored TCR-TCR, TCR-HLA and TCR-CMV co-occurrence with hypergeometric tests, applying a repertoire-size bias correction to TCR pairs. A later analysis estimated false discovery rates by permuting HLA or CMV assignments 20 times. A later analysis grouped co-occurring TCRs with DBSCAN, adding TCRdist sequence similarity when clustering within HLA-allele-positive subsets. Repertoires with fewer than 30,000 or more than 120,000 public chains were left out of co-occurrence clustering, as were about five repertoires with anomalous nucleotide sharing. In TCRdb, the immuneACCESS table is reduced to in-frame sequences with V and J assigned. These tables do not hold every clone; where another copy was compared, an unresolved V gene accounts for under half, and the others remain unexplained. V, J and clone size were drawn from that table, and D and trimming were deduced from the DNA. Present in this sample are roughly 180,000 clones, more than 65% of which were seen just once. Approximately 5.4% of the sample belongs to the ten largest clones.

The material sequenced was PBMCs. The sequence joins TRBV2 to TRBJ1-2, and 7 junctional nucleotides match TRBD1. The sequence was collected from a woman between 25 and 40 years old in good health and CMV-seropositive. The DNA sequence is given as TGTGCCAGCAGTTTTACAGGGGTTGACTATGGCTACACCTTC. This yields the protein CASSFTGVDYGYTF. The entire variable domain, with the stretches around the CDR3 drawn from the reference TRBV2 and TRBJ1-2 proteins, is EPEVTQTPSHQVTQMGQEVILRCVPISNHLYFYWYRQILGQKVEFLVSFYNNEISEKSEIFDDQFSVERPDGSNFTLKIRSTKLEDSAMYFCASSFTGVDYGYTFGSGTRLTVV.